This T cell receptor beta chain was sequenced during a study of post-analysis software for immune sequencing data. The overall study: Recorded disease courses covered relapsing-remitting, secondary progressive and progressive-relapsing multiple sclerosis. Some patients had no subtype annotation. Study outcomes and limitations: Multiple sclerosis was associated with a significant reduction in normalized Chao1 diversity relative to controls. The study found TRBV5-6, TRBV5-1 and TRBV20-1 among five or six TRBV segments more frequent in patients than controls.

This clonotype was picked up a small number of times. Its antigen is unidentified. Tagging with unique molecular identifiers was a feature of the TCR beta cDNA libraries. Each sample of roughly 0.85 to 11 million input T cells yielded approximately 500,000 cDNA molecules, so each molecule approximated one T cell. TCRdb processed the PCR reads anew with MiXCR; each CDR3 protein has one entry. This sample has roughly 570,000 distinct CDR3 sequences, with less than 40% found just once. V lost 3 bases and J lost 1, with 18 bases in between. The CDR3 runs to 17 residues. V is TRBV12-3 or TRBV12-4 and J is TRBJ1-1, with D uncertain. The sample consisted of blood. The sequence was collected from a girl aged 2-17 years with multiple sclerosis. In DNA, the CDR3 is TGTGCCAGCAGTTTCCCGACCTCGGGAGGCGGGAACACTGAAGCTTTCTTT. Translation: CASSFPTSGGGNTEAFF.